This passage covers 18 T cell receptor beta chains from one sample sequenced in a study of T cells in Graves' hyperthyroidism and ophthalmopathy. RNA transcripts served as the template for amplifying TCR beta CDR3 regions. The HTBI primer set drove a first-round RT-PCR of the TCR CDR3. MiXCR, applied by TCRdb to the multiplex PCR reads, yields one record per CDR3 protein. The sample consists of hundreds of thousands of distinct CDR3 sequences, just under 20% of them appearing once. The specimen was blood. Receptors were obtained from a man aged 35 to 55 with Graves' ophthalmopathy.

This clonotype was detected a few times. The V and J genes are TRBV5-1 and TRBJ1-6, with 8 bases that match TRBD1. With 4 bases clipped from V and 7 bases from J, the junction kept 7 bases outside the gene matches. The germline V gene has CDR1 SGHRS and CDR2 YFSETQ. The CDR3 loop spans 15 amino acids. The CDR3 reads CASSALRDRNSPLHF. The CDR3, as DNA: TGCGCCAGCAGCGCCCTCCGGGACAGGAATTCACCCCTCCACTTT.

This clonotype turned up a few times. This rearrangement joins TRBV5-1 to TRBJ1-3; 10 nucleotides agree with TRBD1. After removal of 4 bases from V and 4 bases from J, the junction contained 8 bases not matched to a gene. The CDR3 spans 16 residues. Per the germline V gene, CDR1 is SGHRS and CDR2 is YFSETQ. CDR3 sequence (DNA): TGCGCCAGCAGCCCGATGGGACAGGGGACAGGAAACACCATATATTTT. Translated, it gives CASSPMGQGTGNTIYF. Full variable domain (rest looked up from reference TRBV5-1 and TRBJ1-3): KAGVTQTPRYLIKTRGQQVTLSCSPISGHRSVSWYQQTPGQGLQFLFEYFSETQRNKGNFPGRFSGRQFSNSRSEMNVSTLELGDSALYLCASSPMGQGTGNTIYFGEGSWLTVV.

This clonotype came up many times. The V gene is TRBV6-1, the J gene TRBJ1-5; no reliable D call. Between the trimmed V and J ends, which lost 6 bases and 9 bases, there was a span of 18 bases. CDR3 length: 14 amino acids. The germline V gene has CDR1 MNHNS and CDR2 SASEGT. The CDR3 region has the DNA TGTGCCAGCAGACTAACAGCTCTCGGGTGGCCCCAGCATTTT. Protein sequence: CASRLTALGWPQHF.

The chain employs TRBV20-1 and TRBJ2-7, with 11 bases fitting TRBD2. CDR1 is DFQATT, CDR2 SNEGSKA, per germline (reference sequence). V was clipped by 3 bases and J by 2 bases; unmatched bases: 6. The CDR3 sequence is 15 residues long. The CDR3 region is CSARGLAEITYEQYF. In nucleotides, the CDR3 is TGCAGTGCTAGGGGACTAGCGGAAATCACCTACGAGCAGTACTTC.

This clonotype was detected only a few times. The J gene is TRBJ2-1, the V gene TRBV6-2 or TRBV6-3, with TRBD2 matching over 13 bases. V shed 7 bases and J 1 base; nucleotides not matched to a gene: 4. The CDR3 is made up of 16 amino acids. CDR1 is MNHEY, CDR2 SVGEGT, per germline. This CDR3 is CASTQTSGGSYNEQFF. The CDR3 DNA sequence: TGTGCCAGCACCCAGACTAGCGGGGGGTCCTACAATGAGCAGTTCTTC.

This clonotype came up many times. The V call is TRBV7-2, the J call TRBJ2-3; 8 nucleotides agree with TRBD2. CDR1 SGHTA and CDR2 FQGNSA come from the germline V gene. The CDR3 extends over 18 amino acids. V was pared by 7 bases and J by 0 bases, with 15 bases of the junction left unmatched. The CDR3 spells CASTFGFGAGASTDTQYF. In DNA, the CDR3 is TGTGCCAGCACCTTCGGTTTCGGAGCGGGGGCTAGCACAGATACGCAGTATTTT. The full variable domain, its missing parts supplied by reference TRBV7-2 and TRBJ2-3, is GAGVSQSPSNKVTEKGKDVELRCDPISGHTALYWYRQSLGQGLEFLIYFQGNSAPDKSGLPSDRFSAERTGGSVSTLTIQRTQQEDSAVYLCASTFGFGAGASTDTQYFGPGTRLTVL.

The genes are TRBV7-9 and TRBJ1-4; 7 bases match TRBD1. J lost 8 bases, V lost 2 bases, and 5 bases had no gene match. The CDR3 sequence is 14 residues long. Germline V gene lookup returns CDR1 SEHNR and CDR2 FQNEAQ (reference sequence). Here the CDR3 reads CASSLRQGTEKLFF. The CDR3 bases are TGTGCCAGCAGCTTACGACAGGGTACCGAAAAACTGTTTTTT.

This clonotype was found many times. The chain employs TRBV5-1 and TRBJ1-5; D is possibly TRBD1 (5 bases). Germline loops: CDR1 SGHRS, CDR2 YFSETQ. The CDR3 spans 14 residues. The germline V and J ends were trimmed by 0 bases and 5 bases, with 9 bases remaining between them. CDR3 in DNA: TGCGCCAGCAGCTTGGGGGTGGGGGATCAGCCCCAGCATTTT. Translating gives CASSLGVGDQPQHF.

In its sample, this clonotype was seen a few times. The rearrangement links TRBV13 to TRBJ2-3; 13 bases agree with TRBD2. The CDR3 extends over 18 amino acids. CDR1 is PRHDT, CDR2 FYEKMQ, per germline (reference sequence). With 4 bases clipped from V and 3 bases from J, the junction kept 10 bases outside the gene matches. DNA of the CDR3: TGTGCCAGCAGCTCTACTAGCGGGGGGGCCGAGTCGACAGATACGCAGTATTTT. Its protein product is CASSSTSGGAESTDTQYF.

Only a few counts were recorded for this clonotype. The chain carries TRBV6-2 or TRBV6-3 and TRBJ2-3; 8 bases align to TRBD2. Germline V lookup: CDR1 MNHEY, CDR2 SVGEGT. The CDR3 contains 14 residues. After removal of 4 bases from V and 6 bases from J, the junction contained 6 bases not matched to a gene. This CDR3 is CASSSREGLDTQYF. CDR3 bases: TGTGCCAGCAGTTCCCGGGAGGGCCTCGATACGCAGTATTTT.

The chain recombines TRBV28 with TRBJ2-3, with D possibly matching TRBD2 (6 bases). The length of the CDR3 is 14 residues. Germline CDR1 MDHEN, CDR2 SYDVKM. V was trimmed by 4 bases and J by 2 bases, leaving 10 bases between them. The CDR3 nucleotides are TGTGCCAGCAGTTATGGGGGACTCACAGATACGCAGTATTTT. This codes for CASSYGGLTDTQYF.

Concerning this clonotype: It may be a read error: a sequence one base away is much more abundant. The chain links TRBV7-2 to TRBJ2-1, with 7 nucleotides matching TRBD2. Per the germline V gene, CDR1 is SGHTA and CDR2 is FQGNSA. This CDR3 is 15 amino acids long. The J segment lost 8 bases and the V segment lost 1 base, leaving 8 bases of the junction unmatched. The CDR3 DNA is TGTGCCAGCAGCTTAGGAGGGCAGCGGGACGATGAGCAGTTCTTC. Translating gives CASSLGGQRDDEQFF.

This clonotype has a count of ten or more. V usage is TRBV5-1 and J usage is TRBJ2-3; D may be TRBD2 (5 bases). CDR3 size: 14 residues. Trimming cost V 0 bases and J 5 bases, with 10 bases left between them. CDR1 SGHRS and CDR2 YFSETQ come from the germline V gene. The CDR3 DNA is TGCGCCAGCAGCTTGGGGGGAGTTGGAGATACGCAGTATTTT. This encodes CASSLGGVGDTQYF.

This clonotype was found a few times. Given a much more abundant clone one base away, this may be a read error. Here the CDR3 DNA reads TGTGCCAGCAGACCTCTAGCGGGAGGGCACGAGCAGTTCTTC. The encoded protein is CASRPLAGGHEQFF. The chain combines TRBV11-2 with TRBJ2-1; 12 bases are shared with TRBD2. The ends lost 6 bases at V and 10 bases at J; junction bases unmatched: 7. Germline assignment: CDR1 SGHAT and CDR2 FQNNGV. The CDR3 runs 14 residues.

This clonotype occurred many times. The chain is built from TRBV11-2 and TRBJ1-4, with 10 nucleotides matching TRBD1. There are 15 residues in the CDR3. Germline values: CDR1 SGHAT, CDR2 FQNNGV. V shed 3 bases and J 5 bases; nucleotides not matched to a gene: 3. This chain's CDR3 is CASSLWGQGNEKLFF. The CDR3 DNA is TGTGCCAGCAGCTTGTGGGGACAGGGGAATGAAAAACTGTTTTTT.

This sequence joins TRBV10-3 and TRBJ2-1; 12 nucleotides agree with TRBD2. J was trimmed by 1 base and V by 3 bases; bases with no gene match: 1. The CDR3 length is 16 residues. The germline V gene has CDR1 ENHRY and CDR2 SYGVKD. The CDR3 DNA reads TGTGCCATCAGTGACGGACTAGCGGGGTCCTACAATGAGCAGTTCTTC. Protein sequence: CAISDGLAGSYNEQFF.

In regard to this clonotype: One end of the junction does not line up with germline, which may come from a read error. This sequence joins TRBV7-9 and TRBJ2-1; TRBD2 matches 11 bases. Germline values: CDR1 SEHNR, CDR2 FQNEAQ (reference sequence). The CDR3 length is 14 residues. The CDR3 DNA reads TGTGCCAGCAGCCTAGCTAGCGGGAGGTATGAGCAGTTCTTC. This encodes CASSLASGRYEQFF.

The V and J genes are TRBV10-3 and TRBJ1-1; D is ambiguous. CDR3 length: 11 residues. V was shortened by 10 bases and J by 2 bases, with 8 bases between the two germline ends. Germline lookup yields CDR1 ENHRY and CDR2 SYGVKD. CDR3 residues: CATTDNTEAFF. The CDR3 bases are TGTGCCACGACTGACAACACTGAAGCTTTCTTT.